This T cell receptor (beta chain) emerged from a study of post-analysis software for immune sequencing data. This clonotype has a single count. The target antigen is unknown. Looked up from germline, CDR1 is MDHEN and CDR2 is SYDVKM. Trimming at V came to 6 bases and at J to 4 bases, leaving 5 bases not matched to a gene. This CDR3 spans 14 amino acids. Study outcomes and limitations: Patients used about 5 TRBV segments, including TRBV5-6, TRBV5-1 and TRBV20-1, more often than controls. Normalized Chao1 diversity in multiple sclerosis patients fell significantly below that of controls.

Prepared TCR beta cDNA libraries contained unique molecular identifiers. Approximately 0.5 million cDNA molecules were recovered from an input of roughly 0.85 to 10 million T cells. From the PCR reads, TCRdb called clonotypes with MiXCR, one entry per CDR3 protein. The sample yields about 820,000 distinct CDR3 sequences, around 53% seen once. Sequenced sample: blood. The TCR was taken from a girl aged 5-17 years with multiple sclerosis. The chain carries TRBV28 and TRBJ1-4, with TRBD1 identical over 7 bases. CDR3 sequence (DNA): TGTGCCAGCAGCTTGACAGGGATTAATGAAAAACTGTTTTTT. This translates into CASSLTGINEKLFF.